Listed here are 10 T cell receptor beta chains from one sample, sequenced in a study of T cell repertoires in cytomegalovirus infection. A single record per CDR3 protein comes from TCRdb applying MiXCR to the reads. The sample has around 800,000 distinct CDR3 sequences, 32% seen once. Their cognate antigens are unknown. Sequenced here: cultured CD8+ T cells from PBMCs, sampled from culture after CMV antigen stimulation. All receptors come from a human donor in good health (CMV status not recorded). Some clones in this sample may be carry-over from other donors' samples.

J is TRBJ1-5 and V is TRBV24-1, with 9 bases fitting TRBD1. The V gene's germline CDR1 is KGHDR and CDR2 SFDVKD. The V segment lost 3 bases and the J segment 1 base; nucleotides outside the gene matches: 3. CDR3 size: 16 residues. CDR3 in DNA: TGTGCCACCAGTGATGCGGGACAGGGCAGCAATCAGCCCCAGCATTTT. This translates into CATSDAGQGSNQPQHF.

In its sample, this clonotype was seen a few times. The chain joins TRBV5-5 to TRBJ2-3; possibly TRBD1 for D (6 bases). The CDR3 sequence is 15 residues long. Trimming removed 0 bases at V and 10 bases at J, with 18 bases between. The germline V gene encodes CDR1 SGHKS and CDR2 YYEKEE (reference sequence). The CDR3 reads CASSLGQDEPPAQYF. CDR3 DNA: TGTGCCAGCAGCTTGGGACAGGACGAACCCCCCGCGCAGTATTTT.

This clonotype was recorded a few times. The gene calls are TRBV4-3 and TRBJ1-2; the match to TRBD1 covers 7 bases. CDR1 LGHNA and CDR2 YSLEER come from the germline V gene. V gave up 0 bases and J gave up 4 bases; unmatched junction bases: 8. The CDR3 length is 16 residues. CDR3 nucleotide sequence: TGCGCCAGCAGCCAAGATAAGGGGGCGGAAACCTATGGCTACACCTTC. As protein: CASSQDKGAETYGYTF.

The chain has TRBV6-2 or TRBV6-3 and TRBJ2-7; no clear D gene. V was shortened by 4 bases and J by 1 base, with 8 bases between the two germline ends. Germline values: CDR1 MNHEY, CDR2 SVGEGT. This CDR3 is built from 13 residues. The CDR3 sequence: CASSSLGSYEQYV. Here the CDR3 DNA reads TGTGCCAGCAGTTCTTTAGGGTCCTACGAGCAGTACGTC.

V and J are TRBV5-6 and TRBJ1-1; D call uncertain. Germline loops: CDR1 SGHDT, CDR2 YYEEEE. This CDR3 region has 14 residues. V dropped 4 bases and J dropped 1 base, with 11 bases sitting between them. The CDR3 nucleotides are TGTGCCAGCAGCACCGGACGTCCGAACACTGAAGCTTTCTTT. It encodes CASSTGRPNTEAFF.

This clonotype came up a few times. CDR3 in amino acids: CATADGGLLNEQFF. The CDR3 bases are TGTGCCACGGCTGACGGGGGCCTTCTGAATGAGCAGTTCTTC. J is TRBJ2-1 and V is TRBV10-3; D assignment may be TRBD1 or TRBD2 (6 bases each). Germline CDR1 is ENHRY and CDR2 is SYGVKD. The V end was cut by 10 bases, the J end by 7 bases, with 20 bases between. This CDR3 contains 14 residues.

The V gene is TRBV9, the J gene TRBJ2-7, with 8 bases fitting TRBD1. This CDR3 has 15 amino acids. V shed 3 bases, J shed 3 bases, and the junction held 8 bases outside the gene matches. From germline, CDR1 is SGDLS and CDR2 YYNGEE. The CDR3 nucleotides are TGTGCCAGCAGCGCGGGGGACAGGCCGCACTACGAGCAGTACTTC. It encodes CASSAGDRPHYEQYF.

V usage is TRBV12-5 and J usage is TRBJ1-5; TRBD1 aligns across 8 bases. The CDR3 totals 16 residues. Germline values: CDR1 LGHNT, CDR2 FRNRAP. The V gene end was trimmed by 5 bases and the J gene end by 4 bases; junction bases not matched to a gene: 10. The CDR3 region is CASGGYGDRGNQPQHF. CDR3 sequence (DNA): TGTGCTAGTGGTGGGTACGGTGACAGGGGAAATCAGCCCCAGCATTTT.

This clonotype was counted a few times. This sequence joins TRBV7-6 and TRBJ1-6; a weak D match, TRBD1 (5 bases). Per germline, CDR1 SGHVS and CDR2 FNYEAQ. V was pared by 1 base and J by 9 bases, with 10 bases between. This CDR3 contains 14 residues. CDR3 residues: CASSLDEGTSPLHF. CDR3 coding DNA: TGTGCCAGCAGCTTAGATGAAGGGACTTCACCCCTCCACTTT.

The J gene is TRBJ1-1, the V gene TRBV19, with D unclear. With 7 bases removed from V and 3 bases from J, the gap between germline ends came to 6 bases. The CDR3 is 11 residues long. Germline lookup yields CDR1 LNHDA and CDR2 SQIVND (reference sequence). CDR3 in amino acids: CASKDHTEAFF. DNA for the CDR3: TGTGCCAGTAAAGACCACACTGAAGCTTTCTTT.